This T cell receptor beta chain was found in a study of blood T cell repertoires in COVID-19 (dated by TCRdb to 2019 to 2021). Notes on the research overall: The collaborator samples originated in the United States, Italy and Spain and spanned the acute and convalescent phases of COVID-19. Where available, HLA class I and class II types were obtained from metadata supplied by the sample provider rather than from assay-based typing. The sample metadata nearly always contained a de-identified subject ID, COVID-19 status, age in years and sex. The samples were drawn from two sources: the first 160 participants of the ongoing ImmuneRACE study, and 1,254 subjects contributed by 6 global collaborators. The repertoires were released in a freely available public database meant as a resource for research on the immune response to SARS-CoV-2. The prospective study material was composed of cDNA or gDNA derived from T cells, B-cell-depleted T cells, or PBMCs. The dataset comprised deeply sampled blood TCRbeta repertoires from subjects exposed to, actively infected with, or recovered from COVID-19. Overall results and qualifications from the work: Clinical and demographic metadata were provided uncurated, with the amount varying by source and participant.

One collaborating source in Seattle enrolled patients during active infection and followed them longitudinally through the course of disease. Each collaborating institution followed its own protocols to collect whole blood in K2EDTA tubes. For TCRbeta analysis, collaborator samples were shipped as frozen whole blood, as isolated PBMCs, or as DNA extracted from either sample type. TCRbeta CDR3 regions were amplified from genomic DNA using the immunoSEQ Assay, a bias-controlled multiplex PCR. Per the original workflow: The number of nucleated cells in each sample was estimated from the amplification of reference gene primers within the assay. Sequence reads were collapsed and filtered to measure the absolute abundance of every unique TCRbeta CDR3 rearrangement. For each sample, productive Simpson clonality was calculated as the square root of Simpson's diversity index over productive rearrangements. Held by TCRdb, this immuneACCESS table contains in-frame sequences only and omits some clones. Under half of the omission traces to an unresolved V gene where checked; the cause of the rest is unknown. That table supplies the V and J calls and clone size; D and trimming were determined from the DNA. This sample has about 200,000 clones in its table, and around 79% of those were observed once. Together, the top ten hold 5.5% to 7% of the sample.

Of note for this clone: Its target antigen remains unknown. No quality values exist for individual bases; no much larger clone is one base distant.

Compared with germline, V lacks 1 base and J lacks 7 bases; bases without a gene match: 9. The CDR3 runs 17 amino acids, cysteine and phenylalanine included. Left in the record is the CDR3 DNA by itself, 51 bases read in frame from the first base. Looking up the germline V gene (reference sequence) yields CDR1 SGHNT and CDR2 YYREEE. Sequencing was done on a sample of peripheral blood. This receptor was taken from a woman aged 35 to 49 with COVID-19, enrolled during active disease. The rearranged chain carries TRBV5-4 and TRBJ1-4, with TRBD1 matching 11 junction bases. The CDR3 has the sequence CASSLRTGGALVEKLFF. In nucleotide form, the sequence is TGTGCCAGCAGCTTGAGGACAGGGGGCGCGTTGGTTGAAAAACTGTTTTTT.